The 18 T cell receptor beta chains given below trace back to one sample, sequenced in a study of T cells in localized non-small cell lung cancer. Assay used: immunoSEQ multiplex PCR; TCRdb lists only in-frame clones, some missing. In the table there are approximately 11,000 clones, less than 30% of which are singletons. Specimen: lung tumor tissue, collected before any cancer treatment. All receptors come from a man between 40 and 75 years old with stage I lung adenocarcinoma.

This clone turned up a few times. The chain carries TRBV11-3 and TRBJ2-5; 7 bases align to TRBD2. This CDR3 has 15 amino acids. Germline V gene lookup returns CDR1 SGHNT and CDR2 YENEEA. V lost 5 bases and J lost 5; bases outside the gene matches: 11. The CDR3, as DNA: TGTGCCAGCAGCCAGACCCGGGACTACAGGGAGACCCAGTACTTC. Translation gives CASSQTRDYRETQYF.

This clone was seen a handful of times. The V call is TRBV9, the J call TRBJ2-3, with TRBD2 identical over 9 bases. The CDR3 runs to 14 residues. The J segment lost 6 bases and the V segment lost 4 bases, leaving 6 bases of the junction unmatched. CDR1 SGDLS and CDR2 YYNGEE come from the germline V gene. The CDR3, as DNA: TGTGCCAGCAGCTCTAGCGGGACTATGGATACGCAGTATTTT. Residues: CASSSSGTMDTQYF.

The chain joins TRBV14 to TRBJ2-3; TRBD1 is a possible D gene (5 bases). Looked up from germline, CDR1 is SGHDN and CDR2 is FVKESK. The V and J ends lost 4 bases and 0 bases respectively, with 11 bases between them. This CDR3 region has 15 residues. In DNA form, the CDR3 reads TGTGCCAGCAGCCGACAGCTTGCTAGCACAGATACGCAGTATTTT. It is translated as CASSRQLASTDTQYF.

This chain links TRBV11-3 with TRBJ2-7; unclear D gene. Germline V gene lookup returns CDR1 SGHNT and CDR2 YENEEA. The CDR3 has 15 residues. V shed 1 base and J shed 2 bases, with 12 bases lying between them. The CDR3 is CASSLGSGEPYEQYF. In DNA form, the CDR3 reads TGTGCCAGCAGCTTAGGGTCTGGTGAGCCCTACGAGCAGTACTTC.

The chain has TRBV30 and TRBJ1-2, with TRBD1 matching 9 bases. There are 12 residues in the CDR3. V was pared by 4 bases and J by 5 bases, with 2 bases of the junction left unmatched. CDR1 GTSNPN and CDR2 SVGIG come from the germline V gene (reference sequence). This CDR3 reads CAWKGQGYGYTF. CDR3 bases: TGTGCCTGGAAAGGACAGGGGTATGGCTACACCTTC.

This clone has a handful of counts. The chain is built from TRBV30 and TRBJ2-1; 8 nucleotides agree with TRBD2. Germline-derived CDR1 and CDR2 are GTSNPN and SVGIG (reference sequence). The CDR3 has 15 amino acids. V was clipped by 1 base and J by 8 bases; unmatched bases: 10. Here the CDR3 reads CAWSAGGSSVDEQFF. As DNA, the CDR3 is TGTGCCTGGAGTGCGGGGGGGAGTTCTGTGGATGAGCAGTTCTTC.

This clone was seen more than once but under ten times. CDR3 coding DNA: TGTGCCAGCAGCTACCGCAGCTCCGGGGGGGCTAGCTCCTATAATTCACCCCTCCACTTT. Protein sequence: CASSYRSSGGASSYNSPLHF. The chain is built from TRBV11-3 and TRBJ1-6; possible D gene TRBD1, 6 bases. The CDR3 runs 20 residues. V was shortened by 4 bases and J by 0 bases, with 22 bases between the two germline ends. The germline CDR1 and CDR2 sequences are SGHNT and YENEEA.

DNA of the CDR3: TGTGCCAGCAGCTGGGGCCCCCAGGGTGCTAATGAAAAACTGTTTTTT. Translation gives CASSWGPQGANEKLFF. This chain joins TRBV11-3 and TRBJ1-4; D might be TRBD1 (5 bases). Germline CDR1 and CDR2: SGHNT and YENEEA. Deletions cut 4 bases from V and 3 bases from J, with 15 bases between. The CDR3 contains 16 residues.

The rearrangement uses TRBV5-1 and TRBJ1-1; D might be TRBD1 (5 bases). This CDR3 has 18 residues. V lost 3 bases and J 4 bases, leaving 25 bases between the germline ends. Germline CDR1 is SGHRS and CDR2 is YFSETQ. CDR3 amino acids: CASSSSGISTIRVTEAFF. CDR3 DNA: TGCGCCAGCAGCTCCTCGGGTATCTCCACAATCAGGGTCACTGAAGCTTTCTTT.

This sequence joins TRBV30 and TRBJ1-5; D unclear. Between the trimmed V and J ends, which lost 0 bases and 7 bases, there was a span of 10 bases. Germline values: CDR1 GTSNPN, CDR2 SVGIG (reference sequence). The CDR3 consists of 13 residues. The CDR3, as DNA: TGTGCCTGGAGTGTCCGGGATGGGCAGCCCCAGCATTTT. It encodes CAWSVRDGQPQHF.

The CDR3 loop is CASSQLAGGPKYNEQFF. CDR3 in DNA: TGTGCCAGCTCACAACTAGCGGGGGGGCCGAAGTACAATGAGCAGTTCTTC. This chain uses TRBV18 with TRBJ2-1; 13 bases align to TRBD2. Unmatched junction bases numbered 7, after V lost 4 bases and J lost 4 bases. This CDR3 region has 17 residues. The germline gives CDR1 KGHSH, CDR2 LQKENI.

This chain uses TRBV19 with TRBJ1-1, with D unresolved. The V gene lost 6 bases and the J gene lost 0 bases, with 5 bases spanning the gap. There are 12 residues in the CDR3. Germline V gives CDR1 LNHDA, CDR2 SQIVND (reference sequence). CDR3 protein: CASRKMNTEAFF. The CDR3 DNA is TGTGCCAGTAGGAAAATGAACACTGAAGCTTTCTTT.

This clone was picked up one time. The chain couples TRBV19 to TRBJ1-6, with D perhaps matching TRBD1 (5 bases). The CDR3 runs 16 residues. The V and J ends lost 9 bases and 0 bases respectively, with 15 bases between them. Germline CDR1 is LNHDA and CDR2 is SQIVND (reference sequence). This chain's CDR3 is CASLPQGSSYNSPLHF. Written as DNA, the CDR3 is TGTGCCAGCCTACCTCAGGGAAGCTCCTATAATTCACCCCTCCACTTT. Combining the CDR3 with reference TRBV19 and TRBJ1-6 gives the whole variable domain DGGITQSPKYLFRKEGQNVTLSCEQNLNHDAMYWYRQDPGQGLRLIYYSQIVNDFQKGDIAEGYSVSREKKESFPLTVTSAQKNPTAFYLCASLPQGSSYNSPLHFGNGTRLTVT.

This chain joins TRBV18 and TRBJ2-7, with no clear D. Germline-derived CDR1 and CDR2 are KGHSH and LQKENI. Trimming removed 0 bases from V and 3 bases from J, with 6 bases in between. The CDR3 is made up of 13 amino acids. In nucleotides, the CDR3 is TGTGCCAGCTCACCACCGTCGAGCTACGAGCAGTACTTC. Amino acid sequence: CASSPPSSYEQYF.

V usage is TRBV5-1 and J usage is TRBJ2-2; TRBD2 aligns across 11 bases. V was clipped by 4 bases and J by 2 bases; unmatched bases: 4. Germline V CDR1 and CDR2: SGHRS, YFSETQ. The CDR3 covers 16 residues. Written as DNA, the CDR3 is TGCGCCAGCAGCGCACTAGCGGGGGATAACACCGGGGAGCTGTTTTTT. Translating gives CASSALAGDNTGELFF.

This chain connects TRBV6-8 to TRBJ1-4; unclear D gene. CDR3 length: 15 residues. Germline V gene data show CDR1 as MNHGY and CDR2 as SAAAGT. Trimming left V 6 bases short and J 0 bases short, with 11 bases between. Written as DNA, the CDR3 is TGTGCCAGCAGCTCCGACGGCGCAACTAATGAAAAACTGTTTTTT. This translates into CASSSDGATNEKLFF.

This sequence joins TRBV9 and TRBJ2-7, with 7 positions matching TRBD1. V lost 3 bases, J lost 6 bases, and 6 bases stayed unmatched. CDR1 is SGDLS and CDR2 is YYNGEE in the germline V gene. This CDR3 comprises 13 residues. The CDR3, as DNA: TGTGCCAGCAGCGCCCGGACAGGAACCGAGCAGTACTTC. It translates to CASSARTGTEQYF.

By proportion, this clone is medium-sized. This chain links TRBV30 with TRBJ2-1, with D hard to call. Germline CDR1 GTSNPN, CDR2 SVGIG (reference sequence). The V and J ends lost 5 bases and 9 bases respectively, with 17 bases between them. There are 13 residues in the CDR3. The CDR3 nucleotides are TGTGCCTGGGCCCCTGGTGGTCCCGGTGAGCAGTTCTTC. Residues: CAWAPGGPGEQFF.